This TCR beta chain appears in the sequencing data of a study of vaccination effects on CD4 cells after COVID-19. The wider study: Samples that were drawn after vaccination came a median of 72 days after the second dose. General study findings and limits: Clones that were induced by infection or by vaccine showed marked contraction late after vaccination.

In germline, CDR1 is DFQATT, CDR2 SNEGSKA (reference sequence). V was clipped by 1 base and J by 14 bases, with 9 bases between them. There are 11 residues in the CDR3. Under the ViraFEST assay, PBMC were stimulated with viral peptide pools so that antigen-specific CD4+ T cells expanded. Sequencing was performed afterwards. Researchers isolated CD4+ T cells once approximately eleven days of culture had elapsed. Subjects were given two BNT162b2 or mRNA-1273 vaccine doses. Each vaccine recipient was nucleocapsid antibody negative and had no prior SARS-CoV-2 infection. The culture medium for two million PBMC per well included roughly 9.2 IU/ml IL-2 and around 9.8 ug/ml peptides. Data came from immunoSEQ multiplex PCR; TCRdb stores just in-frame clones and leaves some out. The repertoire holds under 40,000 clones, with 70% to 85% as singletons. Turning to this clone: The antigen is undetermined.

The rearrangement uses TRBV20-1 and TRBJ2-6; D remains unclear. Material: CD4+ T cells from PBMCs cultured with HCoV-NL63 spike peptides, obtained after COVID-19 vaccination. This receptor was identified in a human donor who received a COVID-19 vaccine. Some clones in this sample may be carry-over from other donors' samples. Written as DNA, the CDR3 is TGCAGTGCTAGAGTCCGGCATATCCTGACTTTC. This encodes CSARVRHILTF.